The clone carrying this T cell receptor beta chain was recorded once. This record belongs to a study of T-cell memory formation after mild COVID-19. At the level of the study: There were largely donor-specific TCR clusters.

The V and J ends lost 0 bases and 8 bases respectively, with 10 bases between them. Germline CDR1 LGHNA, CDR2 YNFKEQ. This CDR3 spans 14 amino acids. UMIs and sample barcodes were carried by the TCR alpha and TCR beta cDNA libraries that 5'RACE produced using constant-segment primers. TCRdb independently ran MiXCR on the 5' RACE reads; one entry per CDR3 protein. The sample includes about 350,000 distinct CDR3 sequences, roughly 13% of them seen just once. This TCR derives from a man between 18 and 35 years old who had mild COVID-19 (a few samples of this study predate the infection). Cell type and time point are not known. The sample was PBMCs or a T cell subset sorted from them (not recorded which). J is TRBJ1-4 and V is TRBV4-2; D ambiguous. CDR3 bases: TGTGCCAGCAGCCAAGACGCCTCGGGGGAAAAACTGTTTTTT. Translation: CASSQDASGEKLFF.